This TCR beta chain was observed in a study of beta chain features in type 1 diabetes. Whole-study context: Healthy donors and patients showed comparable age, gender and cell yields.

Trimming pared 0 bases from V and 2 bases from J, leaving 20 bases between. This CDR3 region has 18 residues. The germline gives CDR1 SGHNT, CDR2 YYREEE (reference sequence). Overall study results and limits: Sampled from patients, naive, central memory and Treg TCRB repertoires appeared more similar than those sampled from healthy donors. Moderate but significant shortening of TCRB CDR3s was recorded in all four CD4+ subsets from Type 1 diabetes patients.

This clone was seen only a few times. As yet, its antigen is unknown. Expressed TCRB transcripts got sequenced, as all isolated RNA was reverse transcribed. Generated by immunoSEQ multiplex PCR, the TCRdb table keeps only in-frame clones and is missing some. The repertoire consists of 130,000 to 150,000 clones, with approximately 13% occurring once and the leading ten covering 1.3%. The clonotype was recovered from a man aged 18 to 35 with type 1 diabetes. This chain connects TRBV5-4 to TRBJ2-5; TRBD1 or TRBD2 may be the D gene (6 bases each). The sequenced material came from central memory CD4+ T cells from blood. DNA of the CDR3: TGTGCCAGCAGCTTGGCTTTGGGGGCGCGGACTAATCAAGAGACCCAGTACTTC. As protein: CASSLALGARTNQETQYF.